In this sample, the clone carrying this T cell receptor beta chain turned up a few times. The trim removed 2 bases at V and 7 bases at J, leaving 6 bases unmatched. The CDR3 is made up of 14 amino acids. In germline, CDR1 is DFQATT, CDR2 SNEGSKA (reference sequence). The sample belongs to a study of identical twins. A universal primer binding site was introduced by template switching. The final cDNA contained unique molecular identifiers. TCRdb re-called the 5' RACE reads with MiXCR, one entry per CDR3 protein. The sample shows over 500,000 distinct CDR3 sequences, roughly 21% of them seen only once. This sample also appeared in a second study, on T cells expressing NK-cell markers. This second report adds: Roughly 6 donors had dominant NKG2C+ clonotypes that comprised roughly 1.0-8% of their CD8+ T cells. HCMV specificity of the expanded NKG2C+ T cell clones stayed unclear.

This chain connects TRBV20-1 to TRBJ2-4; 9 bases are shared with TRBD1. The sample consisted of CD4+ T cells sorted from blood. The sequence derives from a woman under 30 in good health. The CDR3 here is CSARRPGTGNIQYF. CDR3 in DNA: TGCAGTGCTAGACGACCCGGGACAGGGAACATTCAGTACTTC.